Presented here are 18 T cell receptor beta chains from one specimen sequenced in a study of cytomegalovirus exposure and HLA in healthy donors. A multiplex PCR was run with 60 Vbeta primers and 13 Jbeta primers. The data were produced by immunoSEQ multiplex PCR, yet TCRdb's version contains in-frame clones alone and is incomplete. The top ten clones hold about 7% of a sample with under 150,000 clones, approximately 85% of them seen once. The material sequenced was PBMCs. The receptors here all came from a woman aged 30 to 39 in good health and CMV-seropositive.

This clone is a singleton in its sample. V and J are TRBV29-1 and TRBJ2-7; TRBD2 matches at 10 bases. Trimming at V came to 0 bases and at J to 2 bases, leaving 16 bases not matched to a gene. Germline CDR1 SQVTM, CDR2 ANQGSEA. The CDR3 covers 19 residues. The chain's CDR3 is CSVEEVVEREGTYAYEQYF. The CDR3 DNA reads TGCAGCGTTGAAGAGGTGGTGGAGCGGGAGGGGACCTACGCCTACGAGCAGTACTTC.

This chain joins TRBV7-3 and TRBJ1-1, with a weak D call TRBD1 (6 bases). Deletions cut 1 base from V and 5 bases from J, with 20 bases between. CDR1 is SGHTA, CDR2 FQGTGA, per germline. The CDR3 is made up of 17 amino acids. The CDR3 bases are TGTGCCAGCAGCTTAATTGCCAGGGGCCCCGTGGGGACTGAAGCTTTCTTT. It codes for CASSLIARGPVGTEAFF.

J is TRBJ1-3 and V is TRBV10-3; D unresolved. V lost 0 bases and J 8 bases, leaving 5 bases between the germline ends. CDR3 size: 12 residues. Germline V lookup: CDR1 ENHRY, CDR2 SYGVKD. CDR3 in DNA: TGTGCCATCAGTGAGTCGGGAGACACCATATATTTT. This gives the protein CAISESGDTIYF.

The chain links TRBV18 to TRBJ2-3; D might be TRBD1 (6 bases). CDR3 length: 13 residues. Germline lookup yields CDR1 KGHSH and CDR2 LQKENI. V was pared by 3 bases and J by 4 bases, with 8 bases between. The CDR3 nucleotides read TGTGCCAGCTCACCGGGGGCCTCAGATACGCAGTATTTT. Translated: CASSPGASDTQYF. Full variable domain (rest looked up from reference TRBV18 and TRBJ2-3): NAGVMQNPRHLVRRRGQEARLRCSPMKGHSHVYWYRQLPEEGLKFMVYLQKENIIDESGMPKERFSAEFPKEGPSILRIQQVVRGDSAAYFCASSPGASDTQYFGPGTRLTVL.

The chain couples TRBV6-1 to TRBJ2-7; TRBD2 might be the D (6 bases). Deletions cut 2 bases from V and 1 base from J, with 12 bases between. This CDR3 has 15 residues. Germline V lookup: CDR1 MNHNS, CDR2 SASEGT. The CDR3 spells CASSEYGTESYEQYF. The CDR3 bases are TGTGCCAGCAGTGAATACGGGACTGAATCCTACGAGCAGTACTTC.

The J gene is TRBJ2-2, the V gene TRBV27; perhaps TRBD2 as D (6 bases). CDR1 is MNHEY and CDR2 is SMNVEV in the germline V gene (reference sequence). This CDR3 is 14 amino acids long. Trimming pared 6 bases from V and 3 bases from J, leaving 11 bases between. This CDR3 reads CASSRGLHTGELFF. CDR3 sequence (DNA): TGTGCCAGCAGCCGGGGACTTCACACCGGGGAGCTGTTTTTT.

The chain combines TRBV4-1 with TRBJ1-5, with a possible D match to TRBD1 (5 bases). V lost 4 bases to trimming and J lost 2 bases, with 9 bases between them. This CDR3 region has 14 residues. CDR1 is MGHRA and CDR2 is YSYEKL in the germline V gene. CDR3 amino acids: CASSLGGGNQPQHF. The CDR3 DNA reads as TGCGCCAGCAGCCTGGGGGGAGGCAATCAGCCCCAGCATTTT.

The chain combines TRBV13 with TRBJ2-5, with 11 bases matching TRBD2. J gave up 1 base and V 1 base, and 2 bases lay outside the gene matches. CDR1 and CDR2 from the germline V gene are PRHDT and FYEKMQ (reference sequence). The CDR3 has 16 amino acids. CDR3 sequence: CASSLELAGAQETQYF. In DNA, the CDR3 is TGTGCCAGCAGCTTAGAACTAGCGGGGGCCCAAGAGACCCAGTACTTC. The full variable domain, in which reference TRBV13 and TRBJ2-5 provide the parts outside the CDR3, is AAGVIQSPRHLIKEKRETATLKCYPIPRHDTVYWYQQGPGQDPQFLISFYEKMQSDKGSIPDRFSAQQFSDYHSELNMSSLELGDSALYFCASSLELAGAQETQYFGPGTRLLVL.

This clone has a single count. The J gene is TRBJ2-5, the V gene TRBV27, with 7 positions matching TRBD2. V lost 2 bases, J lost 1 base, and 10 bases stayed unmatched. CDR1 and CDR2 from the germline V gene are MNHEY and SMNVEV (reference sequence). The CDR3 extends over 17 amino acids. The CDR3 DNA reads as TGTGCCAGCAGTTTAGTTGGTGGGAGGGCGCCCCAAGAGACCCAGTACTTC. It specifies CASSLVGGRAPQETQYF.

Comments on this clone: One end of the junction varies from germline; a read error may be responsible. The chain uses TRBV28 and TRBJ2-2; 8 bases fit TRBD2. The CDR3 contains 15 residues. CDR1 and CDR2 from the germline V gene are MDHEN and SYDVKM. CDR3 nucleotide sequence: TGTGCCAGCCGTTTATACGGGAGGGCGACCGGGGAGCTGTTTTTT. Amino acids: CASRLYGRATGELFF.

The chain uses TRBV7-8 and TRBJ2-3, with 9 nucleotides matching TRBD2. The CDR3 has 16 amino acids. Germline CDR1 reads SGHVS; CDR2 reads FQNEAQ. The ends lost 1 base at V and 2 bases at J; junction bases unmatched: 4. This CDR3 reads CASSLGSGGPTDTQYF. CDR3 DNA sequence: TGTGCCAGCAGCTTAGGGAGCGGGGGGCCCACAGATACGCAGTATTTT.

CDR3 in amino acids: CASSLDQGEQYF. In nucleotides, the CDR3 is TGTGCCAGCAGCTTAGATCAGGGTGAGCAGTACTTC. The chain links TRBV5-4 to TRBJ2-7, with a weak D call TRBD1 (5 bases). CDR1 and CDR2 from the germline V gene are SGHNT and YYREEE (reference sequence). Trimming shortened V by 2 bases and J by 7 bases, and 10 bases separated the two germline ends. This CDR3 spans 12 amino acids.

The rearrangement links TRBV5-1 to TRBJ2-7, with D maybe TRBD1 (6 bases). The germline CDR1 and CDR2 sequences are SGHRS and YFSETQ. This CDR3 comprises 14 residues. Trimming removed 4 bases from V and 2 bases from J, with 13 bases in between. The CDR3 nucleotides read TGCGCCAGCAGCGCTGACAGGAACACCTACGAGCAGTACTTC. Residues: CASSADRNTYEQYF.

This chain connects TRBV9 to TRBJ2-7, with D tentatively TRBD2 (5 bases). V gave up 3 bases and J gave up 5 bases, with 18 bases separating them. The CDR3 sequence is 15 residues long. Germline V CDR1 and CDR2: SGDLS, YYNGEE. The CDR3, as DNA: TGTGCCAGCAGCGCTTGGGGAGCCCCTATCCACGAGCAGTACTTC. Amino acid sequence: CASSAWGAPIHEQYF.

This clone was seen only once. Other nucleotide sequences in the sample specify the same CDR3. The rearrangement uses TRBV18 and TRBJ2-2; no firm D call. CDR3 length: 13 residues. CDR1 KGHSH and CDR2 LQKENI come from the germline V gene. V lost 3 bases and J lost 4, with 6 bases in between. The CDR3 spells CASSPRSTGELFF. The DNA of the CDR3 is TGTGCCAGCTCACCTCGTAGCACCGGGGAGCTGTTTTTT.

The chain joins TRBV19 to TRBJ1-2; maybe TRBD1 (5 bases). Looked up from germline, CDR1 is LNHDA and CDR2 is SQIVND (reference sequence). This CDR3 has 13 residues. V was pared by 6 bases and J by 1 base, with 9 bases between. CDR3 region: CASSLTVNYGYTF. The CDR3 DNA reads as TGTGCCAGTAGCTTGACAGTTAACTATGGCTACACCTTC.

This chain links TRBV18 with TRBJ1-6, with D hard to call. The CDR3 runs 13 residues. Germline V CDR1 and CDR2: KGHSH, LQKENI. V was clipped by 3 bases and J by 9 bases, with 9 bases between them. CDR3 in DNA: TGTGCCAGCTCACCCGAGGTTGGTTCACCCCTCCACTTT. This sequence encodes CASSPEVGSPLHF.

This chain uses TRBV7-9 with TRBJ2-5, with D maybe TRBD1 (5 bases). The CDR3 totals 16 residues. The V end lost 0 bases, the J end lost 1 base, and 12 bases lay between the germline ends. The germline CDR1 and CDR2 sequences are SEHNR and FQNEAQ (reference sequence). The CDR3 DNA is TGTGCCAGCAGCTTAGCTCCAGGGATGGGCCAAGAGACCCAGTACTTC. It is translated as CASSLAPGMGQETQYF. Together with reference TRBV7-9 and TRBJ2-5, the CDR3 gives the full variable domain: DTGVSQNPRHKITKRGQNVTFRCDPISEHNRLYWYRQTLGQGPEFLTYFQNEAQLEKSRLLSDRFSAERPKGSFSTLEIQRTEQGDSAMYLCASSLAPGMGQETQYFGPGTRLLVL.